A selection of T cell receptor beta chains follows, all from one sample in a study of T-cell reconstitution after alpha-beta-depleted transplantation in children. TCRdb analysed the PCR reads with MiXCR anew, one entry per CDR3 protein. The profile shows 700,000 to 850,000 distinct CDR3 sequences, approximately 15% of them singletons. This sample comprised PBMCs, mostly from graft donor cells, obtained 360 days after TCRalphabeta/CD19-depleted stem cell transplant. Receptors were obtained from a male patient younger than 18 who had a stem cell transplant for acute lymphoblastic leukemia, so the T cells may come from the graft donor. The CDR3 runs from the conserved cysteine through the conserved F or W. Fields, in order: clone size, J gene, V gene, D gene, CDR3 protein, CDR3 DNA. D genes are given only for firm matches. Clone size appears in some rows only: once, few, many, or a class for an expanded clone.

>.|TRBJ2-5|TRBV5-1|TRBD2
CASSLMTGGVKTQYF
TGCGCCAGCAGCTTGATGACGGGAGGGGTGAAGACCCAGTACTTC
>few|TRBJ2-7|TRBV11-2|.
CASSLVGAVPYEQYF
TGTGCCAGCAGCTTAGTAGGCGCGGTCCCCTACGAGCAGTACTTC
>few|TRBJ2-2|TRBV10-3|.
CACSYGTLTGELFF
TGTGCCTGTTCCTACGGGACTCTCACCGGGGAGCTGTTTTTT
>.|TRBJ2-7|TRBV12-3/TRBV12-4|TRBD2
CASSFRGRGNEQYF
TGTGCCAGCAGTTTCCGCGGGAGGGGCAACGAGCAGTACTTC
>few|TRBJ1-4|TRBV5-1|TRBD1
CASSLGQGEKLFF
TGCGCCAGCAGCTTGGGACAGGGTGAAAAACTGTTTTTT
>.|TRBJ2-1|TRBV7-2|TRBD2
CASSHGTSGWGGEQFF
TGTGCCAGCAGCCATGGGACTAGCGGGTGGGGAGGTGAGCAGTTCTTC
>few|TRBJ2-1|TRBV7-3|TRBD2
CASSGYTSGAYNEQFF
TGTGCCAGCAGCGGTTATACTAGCGGGGCCTACAATGAGCAGTTCTTC
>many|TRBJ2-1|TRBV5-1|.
CASSGFSEQFF
TGCGCCAGCTCGGGCTTCTCTGAGCAGTTCTTC
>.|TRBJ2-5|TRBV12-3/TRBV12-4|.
CASSFRIGVQETQYF
TGTGCCAGCAGTTTTCGGATCGGGGTCCAAGAGACCCAGTACTTC
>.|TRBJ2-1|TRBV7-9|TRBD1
CASSSPGTGMFF
TGTGCCAGCAGCTCCCCCGGGACAGGCATGTTCTTC
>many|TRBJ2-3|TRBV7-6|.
CASSLAQGWADTQYF
TGTGCCAGCAGCTTAGCGCAGGGTTGGGCAGATACGCAGTATTTT
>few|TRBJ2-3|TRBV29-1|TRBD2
CSVEKGTSGTDTQYF
TGCAGCGTTGAAAAAGGGACTAGCGGGACGGATACGCAGTATTTT
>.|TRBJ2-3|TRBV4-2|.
CASSPLSGQRSTDTQYF
TGTGCCAGCAGCCCTCTTTCCGGGCAGCGTAGCACAGATACGCAGTATTTT
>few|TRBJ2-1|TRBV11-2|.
CASSLGGRLFSYNEQFF
TGTGCCAGCAGCTTAGGAGGGCGGCTGTTCTCCTACAATGAGCAGTTCTTC
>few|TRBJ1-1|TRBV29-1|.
CSVEDWDPRGDTEAFF
TGCAGCGTTGAAGATTGGGATCCCAGGGGAGACACTGAAGCTTTCTTT
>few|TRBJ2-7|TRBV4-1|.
CASSPGDGTYEQYF
TGCGCCAGCAGCCCTGGCGACGGAACCTACGAGCAGTACTTC
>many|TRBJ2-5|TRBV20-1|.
CSDEVGGLLQETQYF
TGCAGTGATGAGGTCGGTGGCTTACTCCAAGAGACCCAGTACTTC
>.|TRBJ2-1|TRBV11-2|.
CASIQGAGYSYNEQFF
TGTGCCAGCATCCAAGGGGCGGGGTACTCCTACAATGAGCAGTTCTTC
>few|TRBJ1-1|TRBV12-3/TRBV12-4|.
CASSLGGAHTEAFF
TGTGCCAGCAGTTTAGGGGGGGCCCACACTGAAGCTTTCTTT